The 20 T cell receptor beta chains given below trace back to one sample, sequenced in a study of memory CD4+ T cells and cytomegalovirus serostatus. The data were produced by immunoSEQ multiplex PCR, yet TCRdb's version contains in-frame clones alone and is incomplete. The sample has tens of thousands of clones, roughly 80% seen once; the top ten hold around 0.72%. Single viable CD3+CD4+CD8-CD45RO+ cells were sorted as the memory CD4+ T cells. Sequences were obtained from memory CD4+ T cells from blood. The receptor set was obtained from an adult in good health and CMV-seronegative.

This chain uses TRBV5-4 with TRBJ2-1, with TRBD1 matching over 8 bases. With 7 bases clipped from V and 8 bases from J, the junction kept 8 bases outside the gene matches. The CDR3 has 13 amino acids. The germline gives CDR1 SGHNT, CDR2 YYREEE (reference sequence). CDR3 nucleotide sequence: TGTGCCAGCGGTCGACAGGGGTCGGATGAGCAGTTCTTC. This sequence encodes CASGRQGSDEQFF.

The chain employs TRBV4-1 and TRBJ2-7; possible D gene TRBD1, 5 bases. Trimming removed 1 base at V and 4 bases at J, with 11 bases between. This CDR3 spans 14 amino acids. CDR1 MGHRA and CDR2 YSYEKL come from the germline V gene. The CDR3 coding sequence is TGCGCCAGCAGCCAAGTATTCAGGGTTTACGAGCAGTACTTC. It yields the protein CASSQVFRVYEQYF.

This rearrangement joins TRBV2 to TRBJ2-7; 7 bases fit TRBD1. Germline V gene sequence: CDR1 SNHLY, CDR2 FYNNEI. This CDR3 has 12 residues. Trimming cost V 10 bases and J 3 bases; bases outside gene matches: 6. The CDR3: CATTRQGYEQYF. In nucleotides, the CDR3 is TGTGCCACCACCCGACAGGGCTACGAGCAGTACTTC.

The chain combines TRBV5-4 with TRBJ2-3; the D gene is possibly TRBD1 (6 bases). There are 14 residues in the CDR3. The V gene's germline CDR1 is SGHNT and CDR2 YYREEE (reference sequence). The V and J ends lost 2 bases and 4 bases respectively, with 11 bases between them. CDR3 bases: TGTGCCAGCAGCTTTGAACAGGGTTCAGATACGCAGTATTTT. Translating it yields CASSFEQGSDTQYF.

This rearrangement joins TRBV18 to TRBJ1-1; D is unclear. The germline V gene encodes CDR1 KGHSH and CDR2 LQKENI. V lost 0 bases to trimming and J lost 10 bases, with 15 bases between them. This CDR3 is 14 amino acids long. CDR3 in amino acids: CASSPPGTTLGAFF. The CDR3 DNA sequence: TGTGCCAGCTCACCACCCGGAACCACCCTAGGAGCTTTCTTT.

A single count supports this clone. CDR3 sequence: CASRTRETQYF. The CDR3 coding sequence is TGTGCCAGCAGGACCCGGGAGACCCAGTACTTC. The chain carries TRBV2 and TRBJ2-5, with D unclear. V lost 6 bases and J lost 5, with 7 bases in between. Germline-derived CDR1 and CDR2 are SNHLY and FYNNEI. This CDR3 comprises 11 residues.

V gene TRBV13 combines with J gene TRBJ1-5, with D perhaps TRBD1 (5 bases). The CDR3 has 13 residues. Germline CDR1 reads PRHDT; CDR2 reads FYEKMQ (reference sequence). Trimming took 0 bases from V and 6 from J, leaving 6 bases between them. CDR3 nucleotides: TGTGCCAGCAGCTTAGGAGGGGTTCAGCCCCAGCATTTT. Its protein product is CASSLGGVQPQHF.

This clone was counted once. This rearrangement joins TRBV7-2 to TRBJ1-2; a weak D match, TRBD1 (5 bases). V was clipped by 4 bases and J by 8 bases, with 11 bases between them. The CDR3 contains 12 residues. CDR1 and CDR2 (germline): SGHTA, FQGNSA. CDR3 nucleotide sequence: TGTGCCAGCAGCTCCACGGACACGGGCTACACCTTC. Its protein product is CASSSTDTGYTF.

J is TRBJ2-7 and V is TRBV7-9; TRBD1 matches at 7 bases. This CDR3 spans 15 amino acids. The trim removed 8 bases at V and 2 bases at J, leaving 12 bases unmatched. CDR1 and CDR2 (germline): SEHNR, FQNEAQ (reference sequence). CDR3 region: CASGPLGQVAYEQYF. CDR3 DNA: TGTGCCAGCGGACCGTTAGGACAGGTCGCCTACGAGCAGTACTTC.

The V call is TRBV6-5, the J call TRBJ2-1; 11 bases agree with TRBD2. The V segment lost 2 bases and the J segment 5 bases; nucleotides outside the gene matches: 2. The CDR3 is made up of 15 amino acids. In germline, CDR1 is MNHEY, CDR2 SVGAGI. This CDR3 is CASSYGTSGNNEQFF. Here the CDR3 DNA reads TGTGCCAGCAGTTACGGGACTAGCGGAAACAATGAGCAGTTCTTC.

J is TRBJ2-7 and V is TRBV5-6, with D uncertain. The CDR3 spans 14 residues. Trimming shortened V by 6 bases and J by 1 base, and 14 bases separated the two germline ends. From germline, CDR1 is SGHDT and CDR2 YYEEEE. The CDR3 nucleotides are TGTGCCAGCACTGTCGGTGGGGTTTCCTACGAGCAGTACTTC. It is translated as CASTVGGVSYEQYF.

The chain couples TRBV27 to TRBJ2-7; D might be TRBD1 or TRBD2, each matching 5 bases. Deletions cut 6 bases from V and 2 bases from J, with 20 bases between. The CDR3 length is 16 residues. The germline V gene has CDR1 MNHEY and CDR2 SMNVEV (reference sequence). This chain's CDR3 is CASRRSVGDPPYEQYF. CDR3 bases: TGTGCCAGCAGACGGTCTGTGGGGGACCCGCCCTACGAGCAGTACTTC.

The CDR3, as DNA: TGCGCCAGCAGCCTAGATCGGCAGGCTGGGTGGGAGACCCAGTACTTC. This encodes CASSLDRQAGWETQYF. The rearrangement joins TRBV4-1 to TRBJ2-5; D unclear. The V end was cut by 4 bases, the J end by 5 bases, with 20 bases between. CDR1 is MGHRA and CDR2 is YSYEKL in the germline V gene. The CDR3 extends over 16 amino acids.

This chain connects TRBV29-1 to TRBJ1-3, with D unclear. Trimming shortened V by 4 bases and J by 1 base, and 5 bases separated the two germline ends. The CDR3 spans 12 residues. Per germline, CDR1 SQVTM and CDR2 ANQGSEA. CDR3 sequence: CSVAESGNTIYF. The CDR3 DNA sequence: TGCAGCGTTGCGGAATCTGGAAACACCATATATTTT.

A remark on this clone: The sample contains more than one DNA sequence encoding this CDR3. The CDR3 bases are TGTGCCAGCAGCCCTGGCCAAGAGACCCAGTACTTC. Protein: CASSPGQETQYF. The rearrangement links TRBV5-5 to TRBJ2-5; D is uncertain. The CDR3 totals 12 residues. CDR1 is SGHKS, CDR2 YYEKEE, per germline (reference sequence). The germline V and J ends were trimmed by 4 bases and 1 base, with 5 bases remaining between them.

The rearrangement links TRBV4-2 to TRBJ1-2, with 8 positions matching TRBD1. V was clipped by 3 bases and J by 6 bases; unmatched bases: 12. CDR3 length: 16 residues. From germline, CDR1 is LGHNA and CDR2 YNFKEQ. In DNA, the CDR3 is TGTGCCAGCAGCCATCACCGGGACAGGAGCCCTCATGGCTACACCTTC. Amino acids: CASSHHRDRSPHGYTF.

V is TRBV19 and J is TRBJ2-7; 8 positions match TRBD1. With 0 bases clipped from V and 6 bases from J, the junction kept 4 bases outside the gene matches. This CDR3 has 14 amino acids. Germline V lookup: CDR1 LNHDA, CDR2 SQIVND (reference sequence). Here the CDR3 reads CASSIDPDRGEQYF. The CDR3 DNA reads TGTGCCAGTAGTATAGATCCAGACAGGGGCGAGCAGTACTTC.

This chain connects TRBV6-6 to TRBJ1-6; 12 bases map to TRBD1. The CDR3 totals 15 residues. Germline lookup yields CDR1 MNHNY and CDR2 SVGAGI (reference sequence). The ends lost 6 bases at V and 12 bases at J; junction bases unmatched: 9. The CDR3: CASSNRDRGRQPLHF. The CDR3 DNA reads TGTGCCAGCAGCAACCGGGACAGGGGGCGCCAACCCCTCCACTTT.

This chain connects TRBV27 to TRBJ1-2; 10 nucleotides align to TRBD1. V lost 8 bases to trimming and J lost 4 bases; unmatched junction nucleotides: 7. The CDR3 has 14 amino acids. Germline-derived CDR1 and CDR2 are MNHEY and SMNVEV (reference sequence). CDR3: CASAYRDRGYGYTF. CDR3 DNA: TGTGCCAGCGCATACCGGGACAGGGGCTATGGCTACACCTTC.

The J gene is TRBJ1-4, the V gene TRBV13, with a tentative D call TRBD1 (6 bases). CDR1 is PRHDT, CDR2 FYEKMQ, per germline (reference sequence). V lost 0 bases and J 6 bases, leaving 11 bases between the germline ends. This CDR3 is 15 amino acids long. The CDR3 loop reads CASSLGRQGYEKLFF. In DNA, the CDR3 is TGTGCCAGCAGCTTAGGCCGGCAGGGGTATGAAAAACTGTTTTTT.